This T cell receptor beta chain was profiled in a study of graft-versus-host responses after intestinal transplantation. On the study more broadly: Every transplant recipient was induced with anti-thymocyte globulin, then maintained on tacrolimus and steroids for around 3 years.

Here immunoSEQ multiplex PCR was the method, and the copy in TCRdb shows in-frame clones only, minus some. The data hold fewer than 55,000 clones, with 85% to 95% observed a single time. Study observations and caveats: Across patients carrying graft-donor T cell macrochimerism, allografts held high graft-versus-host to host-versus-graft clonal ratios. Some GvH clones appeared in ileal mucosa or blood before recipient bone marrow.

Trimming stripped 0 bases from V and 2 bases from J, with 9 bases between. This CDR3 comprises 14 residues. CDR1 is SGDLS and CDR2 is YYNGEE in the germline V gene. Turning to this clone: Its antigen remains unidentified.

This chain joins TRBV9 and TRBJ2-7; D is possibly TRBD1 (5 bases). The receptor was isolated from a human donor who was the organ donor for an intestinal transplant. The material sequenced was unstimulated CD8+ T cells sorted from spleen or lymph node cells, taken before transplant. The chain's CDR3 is CASSVGAGTYEQYF. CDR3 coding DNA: TGTGCCAGCAGCGTAGGGGCAGGGACCTACGAGCAGTACTTC. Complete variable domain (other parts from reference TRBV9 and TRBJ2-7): DSGVTQTPKHLITATGQRVTLRCSPRSGDLSVYWYQQSLDQGLQFLIQYYNGEERAKGNILERFSAQQFPDLHSELNLSSLELGDSALYFCASSVGAGTYEQYFGPGTRLTVT.